The 12 T cell receptor beta chains below come from one sample, sequenced in a study of OX40 agonist ivuxolimab in advanced cancers. Profiling relied on immunoSEQ multiplex PCR, and the TCRdb table lists in-frame clones only, not all of them. The sample shows tens of thousands of clones, 80% to 95% of them seen only once. The specimen was CD4+ or CD8+ T cells sorted from blood, collected in a trial of the OX40 agonist ivuxolimab. The receptors were gathered from an adult with an advanced solid tumor such as melanoma, head and neck, liver or kidney cancer.

This clone has just a few counts. The chain links TRBV7-9 to TRBJ2-5; maybe TRBD1 (6 bases). Per the germline V gene, CDR1 is SEHNR and CDR2 is FQNEAQ (reference sequence). Trimming removed 11 bases from V and 1 base from J, with 14 bases in between. The CDR3 runs to 13 residues. This CDR3 is CAVSGQIQETQYF. CDR3 DNA: TGTGCCGTTAGTGGACAGATCCAAGAGACCCAGTACTTC.

V gene TRBV20-1 combines with J gene TRBJ1-2; TRBD1 is a possible D gene (6 bases). Germline V lookup: CDR1 DFQATT, CDR2 SNEGSKA (reference sequence). The CDR3 runs 11 residues. V was trimmed by 0 bases and J by 9 bases, leaving 8 bases between them. The CDR3 nucleotides read TGCAGTGCTAGAGATCAGGGGCGCTACACCTTC. Its translation: CSARDQGRYTF.

This rearrangement joins TRBV7-2 to TRBJ2-1, with TRBD2 matching 10 bases. CDR1 is SGHTA and CDR2 is FQGNSA in the germline V gene. The CDR3 runs 15 residues. Trimming cost V 4 bases and J 2 bases; bases outside gene matches: 2. The CDR3 coding sequence is TGTGCCAGCAGCTACCTAGCGGGGGCCTACAATGAGCAGTTCTTC. Translating gives CASSYLAGAYNEQFF.

This clone was picked up one time. The chain combines TRBV11-2 with TRBJ2-5; maybe TRBD1 (5 bases). Trimming cost V 4 bases and J 5 bases, with 5 bases left between them. The CDR3 spans 11 residues. Germline CDR1 SGHAT, CDR2 FQNNGV. CDR3 in DNA: TGTGCCAGCAGCTCAGGGGAGACCCAGTACTTC. Translation gives CASSSGETQYF. Combining the CDR3 with reference TRBV11-2 and TRBJ2-5 gives the whole variable domain EAGVAQSPRYKIIEKRQSVAFWCNPISGHATLYWYQQILGQGPKLLIQFQNNGVVDDSQLPKDRFSAERLKGVDSTLKIQPAKLEDSAVYLCASSSGETQYFGPGTRLLVL.

The chain employs TRBV9 and TRBJ2-1; either TRBD1 or TRBD2 may fit D (5 bases each). The V end lost 3 bases, the J end lost 8 bases, and 15 bases lay between the germline ends. Looked up from germline, CDR1 is SGDLS and CDR2 is YYNGEE. The CDR3 has 14 residues. Written as DNA, the CDR3 is TGTGCCAGCAGCGCTCCCGGGACCCCCCATGAGCAGTTCTTC. Residues: CASSAPGTPHEQFF.

V and J are TRBV29-1 and TRBJ1-2; TRBD1 matches 9 bases. V lost 0 bases to trimming and J lost 0 bases; unmatched junction nucleotides: 8. Per germline, CDR1 SQVTM and CDR2 ANQGSEA. CDR3 length: 17 amino acids. The CDR3 bases are TGCAGCGTTGAAGACCCCAGGACAGGGGCCTCTAACTATGGCTACACCTTC. As protein: CSVEDPRTGASNYGYTF.

The chain has TRBV19 and TRBJ1-5; 10 nucleotides line up with TRBD1. The length of the CDR3 is 15 residues. With 5 bases clipped from V and 6 bases from J, the junction kept 7 bases outside the gene matches. Germline V lookup: CDR1 LNHDA, CDR2 SQIVND (reference sequence). CDR3 residues: CASSPTGGLTQPQHF. The CDR3 bases are TGTGCCAGTAGTCCGACAGGGGGCTTGACTCAGCCCCAGCATTTT.

The chain uses TRBV28 and TRBJ2-2, with 7 bases aligning to TRBD2. Trimming at V came to 5 bases and at J to 6 bases, leaving 6 bases not matched to a gene. Germline-derived CDR1 and CDR2 are MDHEN and SYDVKM. There are 14 residues in the CDR3. CDR3 loop: CASSAPAGAGELFF. Written as DNA, the CDR3 is TGTGCCAGCAGTGCCCCGGCGGGAGCCGGGGAGCTGTTTTTT.

V usage is TRBV5-4 and J usage is TRBJ2-5; TRBD1 agrees at 8 bases. V lost 4 bases and J lost 5; bases outside the gene matches: 10. The CDR3 contains 15 residues. The V gene's germline CDR1 is SGHNT and CDR2 YYREEE (reference sequence). The CDR3 loop reads CASSPRAGGGETQYF. The CDR3, as DNA: TGTGCCAGCAGCCCCCGGGCAGGGGGCGGGGAGACCCAGTACTTC.

The V call is TRBV5-6, the J call TRBJ1-1; no definite D call. Germline assignment: CDR1 SGHDT and CDR2 YYEEEE. The length of the CDR3 is 14 residues. V gave up 5 bases and J gave up 2 bases, with 13 bases separating them. The CDR3 loop reads CASSRGLLNTEAFF. The CDR3 nucleotides read TGTGCCAGCAGTCGGGGTCTTCTAAACACTGAAGCTTTCTTT.

V usage is TRBV6-1 and J usage is TRBJ2-5; D perhaps matches TRBD1 (6 bases). The DNA end is a closer match to TRBJ2-7, so the J assignment may be wrong. CDR3 length equals 15 residues. Looked up from germline, CDR1 is MNHNS and CDR2 is SASEGT. CDR3 sequence (DNA): TGTGCCAGCTACCTACAGGGAGCTCTAAGATACGAGCAGTACTTC. Translated: CASYLQGALRYEQYF.

The chain joins TRBV10-3 to TRBJ1-5, with D perhaps matching TRBD1 (6 bases). The CDR3 has 13 amino acids. The V gene's germline CDR1 is ENHRY and CDR2 SYGVKD. The germline V and J ends were trimmed by 8 bases and 6 bases, with 14 bases remaining between them. CDR3 sequence: CAIGVGAAQPQHF. As DNA, the CDR3 is TGTGCCATCGGGGTGGGGGCCGCTCAGCCCCAGCATTTT.